What follows is one T cell receptor beta chain and its context. The antigen remains unidentified. RNA extraction gave at least 5.5 micrograms of total RNA per sample. The use of a sample-barcoded 5' primer and a J-beta primer mix characterized a second PCR of about 7 to 12 cycles. Each CDR3 protein gets one entry after TCRdb re-called the 5' RACE reads with MiXCR. The sample contains 920,000 or so distinct CDR3 sequences, more than 40% of which appear only once. This entry comes from a study of blood T cells in healthy people across ages. Study results and caveats: Estimates of diversity drawn from one million T cells were considered underestimates. The study found more naive CD4+ cells and higher diversity in long-lived than aged donors. The recorded TCR beta diversity per million T cells decreased in a roughly linear manner with age.

Germline CDR1 and CDR2: DFQATT and SNEGSKA (reference sequence). The CDR3 covers 15 residues. The V gene lost 3 bases and the J gene lost 5 bases, with 19 bases spanning the gap. Sample: blood. The receptor was derived from a woman in her sixties or seventies in good health. The chain has TRBV20-1 and TRBJ2-5; maybe TRBD2 (6 bases). The CDR3 region has the DNA TGCAGTGCTAGGGGACTTAGCCCCCTTTGGGAGACCCAGTACTTC. Encoded protein: CSARGLSPLWETQYF.